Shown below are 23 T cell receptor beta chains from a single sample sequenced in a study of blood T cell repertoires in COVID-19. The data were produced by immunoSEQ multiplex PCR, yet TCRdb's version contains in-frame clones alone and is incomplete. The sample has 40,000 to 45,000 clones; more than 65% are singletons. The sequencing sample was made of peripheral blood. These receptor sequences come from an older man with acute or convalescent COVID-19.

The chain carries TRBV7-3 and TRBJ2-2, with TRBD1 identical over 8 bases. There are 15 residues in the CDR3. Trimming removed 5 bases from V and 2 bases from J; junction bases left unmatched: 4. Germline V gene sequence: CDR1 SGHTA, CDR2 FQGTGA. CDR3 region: CASSPQGGNTGELFF. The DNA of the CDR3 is TGTGCCAGCAGCCCACAGGGGGGTAACACCGGGGAGCTGTTTTTT.

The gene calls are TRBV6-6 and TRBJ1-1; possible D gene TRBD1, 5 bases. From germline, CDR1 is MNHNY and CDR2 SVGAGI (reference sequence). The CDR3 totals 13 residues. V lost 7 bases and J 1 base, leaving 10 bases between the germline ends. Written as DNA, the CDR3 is TGTGCCAGCACCGTACAGGAGAACACTGAAGCTTTCTTT. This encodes CASTVQENTEAFF.

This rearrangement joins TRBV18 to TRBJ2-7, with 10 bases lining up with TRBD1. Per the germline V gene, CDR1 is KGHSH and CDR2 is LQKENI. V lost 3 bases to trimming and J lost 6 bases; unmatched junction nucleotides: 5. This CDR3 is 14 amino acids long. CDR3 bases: TGTGCCAGCTCACCGACAGGGGGCGAGAGCGAGCAGTACTTC. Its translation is CASSPTGGESEQYF. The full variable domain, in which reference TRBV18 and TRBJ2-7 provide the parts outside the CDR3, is NAGVMQNPRHLVRRRGQEARLRCSPMKGHSHVYWYRQLPEEGLKFMVYLQKENIIDESGMPKERFSAEFPKEGPSILRIQQVVRGDSAAYFCASSPTGGESEQYFGPGTRLTVT.

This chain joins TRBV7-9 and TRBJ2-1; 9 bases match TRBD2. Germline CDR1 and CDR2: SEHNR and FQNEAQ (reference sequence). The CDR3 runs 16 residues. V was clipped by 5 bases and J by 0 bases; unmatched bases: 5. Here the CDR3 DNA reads TGTGCCAGCAGCGGGGCTAGCGGGGACTCCTACAATGAGCAGTTCTTC. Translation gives CASSGASGDSYNEQFF. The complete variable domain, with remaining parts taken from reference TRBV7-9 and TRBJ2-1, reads DTGVSQNPRHKITKRGQNVTFRCDPISEHNRLYWYRQTLGQGPEFLTYFQNEAQLEKSRLLSDRFSAERPKGSFSTLEIQRTEQGDSAMYLCASSGASGDSYNEQFFGPGTRLTVL.

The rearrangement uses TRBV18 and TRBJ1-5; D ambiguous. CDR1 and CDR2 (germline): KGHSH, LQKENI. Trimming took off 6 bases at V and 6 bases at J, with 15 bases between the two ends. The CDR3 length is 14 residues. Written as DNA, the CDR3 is TGTGCCAGCTCCCCAAGTCGAGTTTTTCAGCCCCAGCATTTT. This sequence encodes CASSPSRVFQPQHF.

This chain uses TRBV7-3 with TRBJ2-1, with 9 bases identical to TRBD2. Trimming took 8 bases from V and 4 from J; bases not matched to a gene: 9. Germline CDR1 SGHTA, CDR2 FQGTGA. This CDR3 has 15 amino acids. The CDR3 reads CASSPRLAGYNEQFF. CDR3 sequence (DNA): TGTGCCAGCTCCCCCCGGCTAGCGGGATACAATGAGCAGTTCTTC. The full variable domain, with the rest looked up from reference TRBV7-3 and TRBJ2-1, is GAGVSQTPSNKVTEKGKYVELRCDPISGHTALYWYRQSLGQGPEFLIYFQGTGAADDSGLPNDRFFAVRPEGSVSTLKIQRTERGDSAVYLCASSPRLAGYNEQFFGPGTRLTVL.

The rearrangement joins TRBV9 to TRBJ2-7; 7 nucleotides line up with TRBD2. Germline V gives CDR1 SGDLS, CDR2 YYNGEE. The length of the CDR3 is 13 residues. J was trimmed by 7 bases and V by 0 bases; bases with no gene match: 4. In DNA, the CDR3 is TGTGCCAGCAGCGTAGCCGGGGGGAGGGAGCAGTACTTC. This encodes CASSVAGGREQYF.

The CDR3: CASSTGQGSTGELFF. The CDR3 DNA follows: TGTGCCAGCAGCACGGGACAGGGATCCACCGGGGAGCTGTTTTTT. The chain is built from TRBV2 and TRBJ2-2, with 9 bases lining up with TRBD1. CDR3 length equals 15 residues. With 6 bases clipped from V and 4 bases from J, the junction kept 6 bases outside the gene matches. Germline CDR1 reads SNHLY; CDR2 reads FYNNEI.

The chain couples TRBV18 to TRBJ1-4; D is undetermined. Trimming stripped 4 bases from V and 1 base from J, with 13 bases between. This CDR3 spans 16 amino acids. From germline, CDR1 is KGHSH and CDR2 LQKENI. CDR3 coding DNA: TGTGCCAGCTCACGCTCCGCTCCGGTAACTAATGAAAAACTGTTTTTT. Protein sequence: CASSRSAPVTNEKLFF.

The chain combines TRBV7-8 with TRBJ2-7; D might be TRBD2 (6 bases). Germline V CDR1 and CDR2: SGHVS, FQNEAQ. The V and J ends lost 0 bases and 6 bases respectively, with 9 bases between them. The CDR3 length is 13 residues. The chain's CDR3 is CASSLARDGEQYF. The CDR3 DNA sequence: TGTGCCAGCAGCTTAGCGCGGGACGGCGAGCAGTACTTC.

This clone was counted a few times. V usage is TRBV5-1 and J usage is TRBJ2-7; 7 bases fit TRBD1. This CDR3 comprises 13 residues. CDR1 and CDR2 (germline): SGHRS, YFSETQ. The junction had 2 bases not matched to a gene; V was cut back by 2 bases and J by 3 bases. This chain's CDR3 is CASSFQGVYEQYF. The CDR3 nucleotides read TGCGCCAGCAGCTTCCAGGGGGTCTACGAGCAGTACTTC.

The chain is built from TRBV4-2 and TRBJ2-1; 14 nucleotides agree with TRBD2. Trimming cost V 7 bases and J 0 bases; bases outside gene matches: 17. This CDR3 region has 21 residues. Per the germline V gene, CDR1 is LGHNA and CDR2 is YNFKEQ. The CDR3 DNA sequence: TGTGCCAGCACTGGGGAAAATGGGACTAGCGGGAGCTCCCCCTCCTACAATGAGCAGTTCTTC. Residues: CASTGENGTSGSSPSYNEQFF.

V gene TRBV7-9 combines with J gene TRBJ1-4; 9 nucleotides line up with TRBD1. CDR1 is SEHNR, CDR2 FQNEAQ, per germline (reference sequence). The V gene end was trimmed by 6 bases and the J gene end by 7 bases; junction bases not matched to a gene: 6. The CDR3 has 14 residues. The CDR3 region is CASSTGQGIEKLFF. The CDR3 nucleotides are TGTGCCAGCAGTACGGGACAGGGTATTGAAAAACTGTTTTTT.

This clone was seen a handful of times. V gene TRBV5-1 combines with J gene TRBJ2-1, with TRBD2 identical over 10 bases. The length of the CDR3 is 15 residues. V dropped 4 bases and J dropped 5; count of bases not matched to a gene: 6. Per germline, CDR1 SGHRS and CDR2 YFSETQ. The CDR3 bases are TGCGCCAGCAGCCTTCGGACTAGCGGAAACAATGAGCAGTTCTTC. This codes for CASSLRTSGNNEQFF.

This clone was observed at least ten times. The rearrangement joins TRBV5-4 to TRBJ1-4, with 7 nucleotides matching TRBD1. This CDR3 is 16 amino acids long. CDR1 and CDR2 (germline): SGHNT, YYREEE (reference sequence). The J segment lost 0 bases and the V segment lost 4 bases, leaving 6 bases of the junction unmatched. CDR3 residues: CASSQGTVSTNEKLFF. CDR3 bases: TGTGCCAGCAGCCAAGGGACAGTTTCAACTAATGAAAAACTGTTTTTT.

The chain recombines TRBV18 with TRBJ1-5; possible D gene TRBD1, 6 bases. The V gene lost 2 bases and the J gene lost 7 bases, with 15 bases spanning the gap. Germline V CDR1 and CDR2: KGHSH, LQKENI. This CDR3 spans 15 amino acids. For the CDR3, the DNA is TGTGCCAGCTCACCAAACCCACAGGGATCGCAGCCCCAGCATTTT. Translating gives CASSPNPQGSQPQHF.

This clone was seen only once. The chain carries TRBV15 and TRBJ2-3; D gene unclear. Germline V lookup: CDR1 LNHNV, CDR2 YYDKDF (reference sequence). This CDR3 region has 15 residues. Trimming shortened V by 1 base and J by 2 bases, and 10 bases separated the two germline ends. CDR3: CATSRAQASTDTQYF. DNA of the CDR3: TGTGCCACCAGCAGAGCCCAAGCCTCCACAGATACGCAGTATTTT. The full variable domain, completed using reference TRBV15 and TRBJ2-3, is DAMVIQNPRYQVTQFGKPVTLSCSQTLNHNVMYWYQQKSSQAPKLLFHYYDKDFNNEADTPDNFQSRRPNTSFCFLDIRSPGLGDTAMYLCATSRAQASTDTQYFGPGTRLTVL.

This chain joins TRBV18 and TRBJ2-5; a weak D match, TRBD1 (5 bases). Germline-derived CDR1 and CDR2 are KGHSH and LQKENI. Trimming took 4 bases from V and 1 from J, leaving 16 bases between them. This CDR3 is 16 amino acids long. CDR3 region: CASSLVDSRIQETQYF. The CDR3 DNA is TGTGCCAGCTCACTGGTAGACAGTAGGATCCAAGAGACCCAGTACTTC.

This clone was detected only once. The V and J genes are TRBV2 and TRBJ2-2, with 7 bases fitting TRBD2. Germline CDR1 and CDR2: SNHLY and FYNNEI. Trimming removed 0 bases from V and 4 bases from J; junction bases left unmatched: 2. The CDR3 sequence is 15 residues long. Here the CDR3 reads CASSEAGGITGELFF. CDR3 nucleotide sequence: TGTGCCAGCAGTGAAGCGGGGGGGATCACCGGGGAGCTGTTTTTT.

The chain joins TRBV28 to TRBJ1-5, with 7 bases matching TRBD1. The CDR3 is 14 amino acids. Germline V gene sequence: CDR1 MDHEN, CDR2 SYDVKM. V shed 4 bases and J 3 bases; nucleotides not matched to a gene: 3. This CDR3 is CASSSGTVNQPQHF. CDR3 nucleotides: TGTGCCAGCAGTTCCGGGACAGTCAATCAGCCCCAGCATTTT.

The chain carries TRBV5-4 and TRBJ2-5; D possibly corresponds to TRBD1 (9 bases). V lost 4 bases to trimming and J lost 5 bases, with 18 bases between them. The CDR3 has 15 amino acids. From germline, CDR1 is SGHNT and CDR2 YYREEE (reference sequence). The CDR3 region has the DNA TGTGCCAGCAGCACGGGGGGGACAGGGCAGGAGACCCAGTACTTC. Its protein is CASSTGGTGQETQYF.

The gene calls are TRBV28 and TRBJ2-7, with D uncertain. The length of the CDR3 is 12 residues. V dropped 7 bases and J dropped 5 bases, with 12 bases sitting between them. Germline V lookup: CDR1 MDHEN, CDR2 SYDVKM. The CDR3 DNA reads TGTGCCAGCAATTCGCGAATCGACGAGCAGTACTTC. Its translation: CASNSRIDEQYF.

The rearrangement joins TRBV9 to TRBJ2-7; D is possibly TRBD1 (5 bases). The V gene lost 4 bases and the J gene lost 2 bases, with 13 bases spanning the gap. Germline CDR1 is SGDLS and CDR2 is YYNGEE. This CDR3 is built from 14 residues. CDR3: CASSTGPAAYEQYF. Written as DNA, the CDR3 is TGTGCCAGCAGCACAGGACCCGCCGCCTACGAGCAGTACTTC.